This T cell receptor beta chain was captured by sequencing in a study of vaccination and CD4 T cells after COVID-19. The study's findings and limits: The median proportion of reactive clones detected only post-vaccination in convalescent patients was 85% to 90%. The study found median SARS-CoV-2-reactive clonotypes rising from about 20 to 38, not significantly.

V dropped 2 bases and J dropped 5; count of bases not matched to a gene: 5. Germline V gene data show CDR1 as SGHVS and CDR2 as FQNEAQ. The CDR3 has 15 amino acids. At the Johns Hopkins FTIC core, DNA taken from cultured CD4+ T cells was sequenced by way of the Oncomine TCR Beta short-read assay. From the PCR reads, TCRdb called clonotypes with MiXCR, one entry per CDR3 protein. The top ten clones hold approximately 4% of a sample with 15,000 to 20,000 distinct CDR3 sequences, about 52% of them seen once. On this clonotype itself: Its antigen is still unknown.

Specified treatment: roughly nine-day PBMC culture with coronavirus spike peptide pools or control peptides (ViraFEST assay). Sequencing input: CD4+ T cells from blood, cultured in vitro. The rearrangement links TRBV7-8 to TRBJ1-4; 7 positions match TRBD1. This TCR derives from a human donor who had recovered from COVID-19. In DNA form, the CDR3 reads TGTGCCAGCAGCTTATCAGAACAGGGGAATGAAAAACTGTTTTTT. Translated, it gives CASSLSEQGNEKLFF.